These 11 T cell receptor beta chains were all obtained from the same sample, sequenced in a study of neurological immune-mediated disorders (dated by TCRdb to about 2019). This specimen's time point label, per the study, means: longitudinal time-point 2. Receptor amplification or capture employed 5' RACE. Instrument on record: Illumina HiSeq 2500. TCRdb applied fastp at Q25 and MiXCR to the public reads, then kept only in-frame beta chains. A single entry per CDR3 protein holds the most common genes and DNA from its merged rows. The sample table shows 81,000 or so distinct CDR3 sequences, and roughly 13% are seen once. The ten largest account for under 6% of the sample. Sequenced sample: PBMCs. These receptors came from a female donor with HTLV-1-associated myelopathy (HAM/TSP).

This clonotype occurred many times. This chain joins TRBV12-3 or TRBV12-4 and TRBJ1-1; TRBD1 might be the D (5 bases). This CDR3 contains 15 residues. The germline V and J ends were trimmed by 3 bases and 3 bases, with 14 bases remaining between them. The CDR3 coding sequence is TGTGCCAGCAGTTTGGGCAGGGTGCGTGACACTGAAGCTTTCTTT. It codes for CASSLGRVRDTEAFF.

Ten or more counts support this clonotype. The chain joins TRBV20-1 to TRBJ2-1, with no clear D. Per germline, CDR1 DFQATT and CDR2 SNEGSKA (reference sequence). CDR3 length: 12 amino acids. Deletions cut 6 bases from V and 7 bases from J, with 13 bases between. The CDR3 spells CSALENPNEQFF. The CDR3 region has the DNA TGCAGTGCACTCGAAAACCCGAATGAGCAGTTCTTC.

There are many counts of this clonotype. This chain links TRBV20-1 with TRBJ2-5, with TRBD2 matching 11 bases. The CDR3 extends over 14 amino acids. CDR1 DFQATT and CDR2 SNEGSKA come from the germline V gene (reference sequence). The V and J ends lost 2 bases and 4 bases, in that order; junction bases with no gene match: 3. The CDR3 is CSARTLAGGETQYF. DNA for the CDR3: TGCAGTGCTAGAACCCTAGCGGGGGGAGAGACCCAGTACTTC.

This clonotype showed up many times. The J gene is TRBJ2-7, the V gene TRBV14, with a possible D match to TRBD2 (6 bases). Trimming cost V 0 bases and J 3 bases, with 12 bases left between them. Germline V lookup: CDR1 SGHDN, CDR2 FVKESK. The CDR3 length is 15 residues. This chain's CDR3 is CASSQDFGTVYEQYF. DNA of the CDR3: TGTGCCAGCAGCCAAGATTTTGGGACTGTCTACGAGCAGTACTTC. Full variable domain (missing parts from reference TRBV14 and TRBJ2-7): EAGVTQFPSHSVIEKGQTVTLRCDPISGHDNLYWYRRVMGKEIKFLLHFVKESKQDESGMPNNRFLAERTGGTYSTLKVQPAELEDSGVYFCASSQDFGTVYEQYFGPGTRLTVT.

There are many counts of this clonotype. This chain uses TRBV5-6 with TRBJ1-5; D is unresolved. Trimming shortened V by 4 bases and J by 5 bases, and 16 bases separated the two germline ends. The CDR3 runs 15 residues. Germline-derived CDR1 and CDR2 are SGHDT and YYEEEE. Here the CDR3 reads CASSHSGKPDQPQHF. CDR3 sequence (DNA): TGTGCCAGCAGCCACTCCGGGAAGCCGGATCAGCCCCAGCATTTT.

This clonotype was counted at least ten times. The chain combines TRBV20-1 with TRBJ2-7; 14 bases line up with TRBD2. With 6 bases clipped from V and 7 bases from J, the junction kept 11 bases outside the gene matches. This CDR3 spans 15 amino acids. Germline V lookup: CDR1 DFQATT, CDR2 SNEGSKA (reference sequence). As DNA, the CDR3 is TGCAGTGCCTTCGATCGACTAGCGGGGGGGGTTGAGCAGTACTTC. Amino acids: CSAFDRLAGGVEQYF.

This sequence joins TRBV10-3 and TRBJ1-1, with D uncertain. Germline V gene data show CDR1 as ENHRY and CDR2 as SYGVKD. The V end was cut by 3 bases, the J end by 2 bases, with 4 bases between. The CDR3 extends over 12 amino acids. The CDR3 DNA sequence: TGTGCCATCAGTGAACTAAACACTGAAGCTTTCTTT. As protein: CAISELNTEAFF.

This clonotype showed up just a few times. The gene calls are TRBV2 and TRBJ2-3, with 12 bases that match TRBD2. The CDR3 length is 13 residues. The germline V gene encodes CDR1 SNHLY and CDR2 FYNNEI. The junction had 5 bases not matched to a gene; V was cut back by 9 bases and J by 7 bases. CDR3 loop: CARMTSGGYTQYF. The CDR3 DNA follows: TGTGCCAGAATGACTAGCGGGGGATATACGCAGTATTTT. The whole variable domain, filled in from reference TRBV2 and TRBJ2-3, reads EPEVTQTPSHQVTQMGQEVILRCVPISNHLYFYWYRQILGQKVEFLVSFYNNEISEKSEIFDDQFSVERPDGSNFTLKIRSTKLEDSAMYFCARMTSGGYTQYFGPGTRLTVL.

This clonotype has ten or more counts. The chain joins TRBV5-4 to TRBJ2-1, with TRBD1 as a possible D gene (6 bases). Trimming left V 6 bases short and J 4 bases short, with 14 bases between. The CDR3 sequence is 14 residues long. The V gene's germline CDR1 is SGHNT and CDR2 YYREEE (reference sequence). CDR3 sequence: CASTQGRGYNEQFF. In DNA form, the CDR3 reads TGTGCCAGCACTCAGGGGAGAGGGTACAATGAGCAGTTCTTC.

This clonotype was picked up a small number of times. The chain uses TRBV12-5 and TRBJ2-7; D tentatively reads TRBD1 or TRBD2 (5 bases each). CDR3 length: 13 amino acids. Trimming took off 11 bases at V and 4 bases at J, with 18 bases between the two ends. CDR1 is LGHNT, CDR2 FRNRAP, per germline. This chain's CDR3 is CASGPGPSYEQYF. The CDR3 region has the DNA TGTGCTTCAGGACCGGGACCGAGTTACGAGCAGTACTTC.

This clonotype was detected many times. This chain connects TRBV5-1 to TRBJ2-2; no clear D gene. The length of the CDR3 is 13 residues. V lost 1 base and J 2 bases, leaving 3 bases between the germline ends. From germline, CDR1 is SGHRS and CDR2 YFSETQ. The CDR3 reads CASSLRNTGELFF. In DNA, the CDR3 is TGCGCCAGCAGCTTGAGAAACACCGGGGAGCTGTTTTTT.